The rows below give T cell receptor beta chains drawn from one sample of a study of Graves' ophthalmopathy and Graves' hyperthyroidism. TCRdb re-analysed the multiplex PCR reads in MiXCR, keeping a single row per CDR3 protein. Here the sample spans 500,000 to 800,000 distinct CDR3 sequences, about two fifths being singletons. The sequenced sample consisted of peripheral blood. These receptors were collected from an adult man with Graves' ophthalmopathy. Both conserved end residues are part of each CDR3. D genes are given only for firm matches. Rows give clone size only sometimes, using once, few, many, or a class for an expanded clone.

J	V	length	size	D	DNA	CDR3
TRBJ2-3	TRBV24-1	16	few	TRBD2	TGTGCCACCAGTGACTGGACTAGCGGGATCACAGATACGCAGTATTTT	CATSDWTSGITDTQYF
TRBJ2-7	TRBV25-1	15	NA	NA	TGTGCCAGCAGGACCTTCGGGTCGACTACCTACGAGCAGTACTTC	CASRTFGSTTYEQYF
TRBJ1-5	TRBV15	14	NA	NA	TGTGCCACCAGCAGAGATGAGGGCAGTGAGCCCCAGCATTTT	CATSRDEGSEPQHF
TRBJ2-7	TRBV29-1	12	NA	NA	TGCAGCTTAGCCGGCAGACTCTACGAGCAGTACTTC	CSLAGRLYEQYF
TRBJ1-4	TRBV25-1	16	NA	TRBD1	TGTGCCAGCAGTCGCGGACAGGGGGGGGAAAGTGAAAAACTGTTTTTT	CASSRGQGGESEKLFF
TRBJ1-3	TRBV7-8	12	many	NA	TGTGCCAGCAACAACCAGGGAAACACCATATATTTT	CASNNQGNTIYF
TRBJ2-7	TRBV2	13	many	TRBD2	TGTGCCAGCATGGCGGGAGCATCCCACGAGCAGTACTTC	CASMAGASHEQYF
TRBJ1-4	TRBV2	15	NA	NA	TGTGCCAGCAGTTTCACGGGCGATTGGGGTGAAAAACTGTTTTTT	CASSFTGDWGEKLFF
TRBJ2-7	TRBV6-6	15	NA	TRBD1	TGTGCCAGCAGTTACGCCGGGGACAGTCCCTACGAGCAGTACTTC	CASSYAGDSPYEQYF
TRBJ2-7	TRBV7-2	12	many	NA	TGTGCCAGCAGTTTCCTCTACTACGAGCAGTACTTC	CASSFLYYEQYF
TRBJ2-1	TRBV7-8	14	NA	NA	TGTGCCAGCAGCACTAGAGTTCTGGGCAATGAGCAGTTCTTC	CASSTRVLGNEQFF
TRBJ1-1	TRBV6-6	14	NA	NA	TGTGCCAGCAGTTACCCGACTGGGGATGTTGAAGCTTTCTTT	CASSYPTGDVEAFF
TRBJ2-7	TRBV5-5	17	once	TRBD2	TGTGCCAGCAGCTTGGCCGCAACTAGCGGGGCCGCCTACGGGCAGTACTTC	CASSLAATSGAAYGQYF
TRBJ1-6	TRBV9	15	many	NA	TGTGCCAGCAGCGTAGAGGCGGCAGGGGATTCACCCCTCCACTTT	CASSVEAAGDSPLHF
TRBJ2-7	TRBV5-1	12	once	NA	TGCGCCAGTAAAGGGGTTCCGGCCGAGCAGTACTTC	CASKGVPAEQYF
TRBJ1-1	TRBV25-1	10	NA	NA	TGTGCCGGGACAAACACTGAAGCTTTCTTT	CAGTNTEAFF
TRBJ1-2	TRBV19	12	NA	NA	TGTGGCAGTAGTATGGGGCTACGTGGCTACACCTTC	CGSSMGLRGYTF
TRBJ1-5	TRBV6-5	15	many	TRBD1	TGTGCCAGCAGTTACGGGACAGGGGTAGGTCAGCCCCAGCATTTT	CASSYGTGVGQPQHF
TRBJ2-7	TRBV4-2	15	NA	NA	TGTGCCAGCAGCCCAGACACCGGGAGCTCCTACGAGCAGTACTTC	CASSPDTGSSYEQYF
TRBJ1-5	TRBV20-1	14	NA	TRBD1	TGCAGTGCTAGAGGGGGACAGAACAATCAGCCCCAGCATTTT	CSARGGQNNQPQHF
TRBJ1-3	TRBV7-2	16	many	TRBD1	TGTGCCAGCAGCCCGGGACAGCTCACCTCTGGAAACACCATATATTTT	CASSPGQLTSGNTIYF
TRBJ1-5	TRBV19	15	many	NA	TGTGCCAGTACTCTCGCTCTCAGGGGCGTCGGGCCCCAGCATTTT	CASTLALRGVGPQHF
TRBJ1-2	TRBV20-1	17	few	TRBD1	TGCAGTGCTAGAGATCGGACAGGCGGTCAACTGGGCTATGGCTACACCTTC	CSARDRTGGQLGYGYTF
TRBJ1-6	TRBV6-5	13	many	NA	TGTGCCAGCAGTTACATGCGGGAATCACCCCTCCACTTT	CASSYMRESPLHF
TRBJ1-5	TRBV7-7	14	many	NA	TGTGCCAGCAGCTTAAGGCGAAGCAATCAGCCCCAGCATTTT	CASSLRRSNQPQHF
TRBJ1-1	TRBV7-3	13	many	TRBD1	TGTGCCAGCAGCTTAACTCCGGGACAGGAAGCTTTCTTT	CASSLTPGQEAFF
TRBJ2-2	TRBV7-3	14	many	NA	TGTGCCAGCAGCTATGCTTCCTCTGGCGGGGAGCTGTTTTTT	CASSYASSGGELFF
TRBJ2-2	TRBV5-1	15	few	NA	TGCGCCAGCAGCGGGGGTTACGACGGCACCGGGGAGCTGTTTTTT	CASSGGYDGTGELFF
TRBJ2-1	TRBV7-8	18	NA	NA	TGTGCCAGCAGCTTAGTGGTCGGCCCCACTTCAGCCTACAATGAGCAGTTCTTC	CASSLVVGPTSAYNEQFF
TRBJ1-4	TRBV19	17	NA	NA	TGTGCCAGTAGTATACCCCTAAGGACACGGACTAATGAAAAACTGTTTTTT	CASSIPLRTRTNEKLFF
TRBJ2-5	TRBV4-1	11	few	NA	TGCGCCAGCAGCCAGCTAGGGACCCAGTACTTC	CASSQLGTQYF